Listed here are 2 T cell receptor beta chains from one sample, sequenced in a study of cytomegalovirus exposure and HLA in healthy donors. The primer mix had 60 Vbeta and 13 Jbeta primers. Generated by immunoSEQ multiplex PCR, the TCRdb table keeps only in-frame clones and is missing some. The table includes about 120,000 clones, roughly three fifths detected once. Sequenced sample: PBMCs. These receptors were collected from a man aged 18 to 30 in good health and CMV-seronegative.

This sequence joins TRBV4-2 and TRBJ2-1; 7 bases are a match to TRBD1. With V trimmed by 4 bases and J by 0 bases, 3 bases remained unmatched. Per the germline V gene, CDR1 is LGHNA and CDR2 is YNFKEQ. The CDR3 is made up of 15 amino acids. This chain's CDR3 is CASSRDRNSYNEQFF. CDR3 nucleotide sequence: TGTGCCAGCAGCCGGGACAGAAACTCCTACAATGAGCAGTTCTTC.

V gene TRBV10-1 combines with J gene TRBJ2-7; tentatively, D is TRBD2 (6 bases). The length of the CDR3 is 14 residues. The germline gives CDR1 WNHNN, CDR2 SYGVQD (reference sequence). Trimming cost V 0 bases and J 1 base, with 7 bases left between them. The CDR3 DNA reads as TGCGCCAGCAGTGAGTCGCGGGGTTCCTACGAGCAGTACTTC. Its translation is CASSESRGSYEQYF.